The text below deals with one TCR beta chain. What it binds is unknown. These data belong to a study of Ad26.COV2.S vaccination and SARS-CoV-2 variants. Study-wide points: Similar non-spike TCR breadth was observed in recipients of vaccine and of placebo.

The CDR3 has 15 residues. Trimming cost V 3 bases and J 4 bases; bases outside gene matches: 4. Germline CDR1 MNHNS, CDR2 SASEGT. Treatment denoted: roughly 20 received Ad26.COV2.S at low or high dose, single or two shots; several received placebo; per-sample allocation not given. Specimens were obtained on day 63 following the first vaccine or placebo injection. The assay was immunoSEQ multiplex PCR, and TCRdb's table has in-frame clones only and misses some. Altogether roughly 700,000 clones are present, around 89% being singletons, with the ten largest covering nearly 1.5%. J is TRBJ1-5 and V is TRBV6-1; 9 nucleotides match TRBD1. This receptor was taken from a person aged 18 to 65 who received the Ad26.COV2.S COVID-19 vaccine or a placebo. Sequencing was performed on peripheral blood, taken in a trial of Ad26.COV2.S vaccine versus placebo. CDR3 sequence (DNA): TGTGCCAGCAGTGACCAGGGACAGGGTAATCAGCCCCAGCATTTT. Translated: CASSDQGQGNQPQHF.